This is a list of T cell receptor beta chains from one sample in a study of blood T cells in healthy people across ages. MiXCR was run by TCRdb on the 5' RACE reads, yielding one entry per CDR3 protein. The table shows some 940,000 distinct CDR3 sequences, with 25% to 35% occurring only once. These data were also filed under a second study, of T cells of mothers and their children.

Sequencing used blood. The receptors shown here come from a woman between 40 and 50 years old in good health. Each CDR3 is given with its conserved first and last residue. A D gene is named only where the DNA matches it firmly. Clone sizes are given selectively: once, few, many, or a class where the clone is expanded.

CDR3 length	V gene	J gene	D gene	clone size	CDR3 DNA	CDR3 protein
13	TRBV3-1	TRBJ1-1	.	few	TGTGCCAGCAATTTTCAGAAGAACACTGAAGCTTTCTTT	CASNFQKNTEAFF
16	TRBV9	TRBJ2-3	TRBD1	.	TGTGCCAGCAGCGTTGACAGGGGGCGTAGCACAGATACGCAGTATTTT	CASSVDRGRSTDTQYF
17	TRBV27	TRBJ2-7	TRBD1	many	TGTGCCAGCAGTTCGGCAACCGACAGGGCCGGGTCCTACGAGCAGTACTTC	CASSSATDRAGSYEQYF
16	TRBV7-2	TRBJ2-1	TRBD2	few	TGTGCCAGCAGCAAAGCGGGGGGGCCACTGAGAGATGAGCAGTTCTTC	CASSKAGGPLRDEQFF
11	TRBV7-9	TRBJ1-2	.	.	TGTGCCAGCAGCCTACGCTATGGCTACACCTTC	CASSLRYGYTF
14	TRBV6-4	TRBJ2-2	TRBD1	many	TGTGCCAGCAGCAGGGGGCTCGACACCGGGGAGCTGTTTTTT	CASSRGLDTGELFF
13	TRBV29-1	TRBJ1-2	.	many	TGCAGCGTTGAGGGCAGGGGCCTCTATGGCTACACCTTC	CSVEGRGLYGYTF
13	TRBV28	TRBJ1-1	TRBD1	few	TGTGCCAGCCACAGGGGCTTGAACACTGAAGCTTTCTTT	CASHRGLNTEAFF
16	TRBV12-3/TRBV12-4	TRBJ2-3	TRBD1	many	TGTGCCAGCAGTTTAGGTGGGACAGGGAGAATCAATACGCAGTATTTT	CASSLGGTGRINTQYF
14	TRBV7-8	TRBJ2-5	.	many	TGTGCCAGCAGCTTCAAGAGCCCCCTGGAGACCCAGTACTTC	CASSFKSPLETQYF
14	TRBV12-3/TRBV12-4	TRBJ2-1	TRBD2	many	TGTGCCAGCAGCCCGGGGGGGAGTCACAGGTGGCAGTTCTTC	CASSPGGSHRWQFF
17	TRBV4-3	TRBJ2-3	TRBD2	.	TGCGCCAGCAGCCAAGATCAGGCTAGCGGGGTAGCAGATACGCAGTATTTT	CASSQDQASGVADTQYF
18	TRBV18	TRBJ2-6	TRBD1	few	TGTGCCAGCTCAGACAAAACAGGGGCTGGATCTGGGGCCAACGTCCTGACTTTC	CASSDKTGAGSGANVLTF
18	TRBV20-1	TRBJ2-5	TRBD2	many	TGCAGTGCTAGAGGGGATCGGGTAGCGGGGGGCTCGCAAGAGACCCAGTACTTC	CSARGDRVAGGSQETQYF
15	TRBV15	TRBJ1-1	.	.	TGTGCCACCAGAGGAGGGAGGAATTTGAACACTGAAGCTTTCTTT	CATRGGRNLNTEAFF
15	TRBV19	TRBJ1-5	TRBD1	.	TGTGCCAGTACCACGACAGGGGGAGCGGGTCAGCCCCAGCATTTT	CASTTTGGAGQPQHF
14	TRBV6-5	TRBJ1-2	TRBD1	.	TGTGCCAGCCACCCGGGACAGGGGATAAATGGCTACACCTTC	CASHPGQGINGYTF
13	TRBV24-1	TRBJ2-3	.	many	TGTGCCACCAGTGACCCTATAGGGGATACGCAGTATTTT	CATSDPIGDTQYF
15	TRBV5-1	TRBJ2-4	.	many	TGCGCCAGCAGCTTGGAATGGGGGGCCAAAAACATTCAGTACTTC	CASSLEWGAKNIQYF
14	TRBV10-3	TRBJ2-7	.	many	TGTGCCATCAGGGATCCAAGGAGCTCCTACGAGCAGTACTTC	CAIRDPRSSYEQYF
15	TRBV2	TRBJ1-2	.	many	TGTGCCAGCAGTGCACAGTTTGGGGTCAACTATGGCTACACCTTC	CASSAQFGVNYGYTF
15	TRBV28	TRBJ2-3	TRBD2	.	TGTGCCAGCAGTTTATCGGGGGGACCGACAGATACGCAGTATTTT	CASSLSGGPTDTQYF
13	TRBV20-1	TRBJ2-5	.	.	TGCAGTGCTAGAGACGATTGGGGAGAGACCCAGTACTTC	CSARDDWGETQYF